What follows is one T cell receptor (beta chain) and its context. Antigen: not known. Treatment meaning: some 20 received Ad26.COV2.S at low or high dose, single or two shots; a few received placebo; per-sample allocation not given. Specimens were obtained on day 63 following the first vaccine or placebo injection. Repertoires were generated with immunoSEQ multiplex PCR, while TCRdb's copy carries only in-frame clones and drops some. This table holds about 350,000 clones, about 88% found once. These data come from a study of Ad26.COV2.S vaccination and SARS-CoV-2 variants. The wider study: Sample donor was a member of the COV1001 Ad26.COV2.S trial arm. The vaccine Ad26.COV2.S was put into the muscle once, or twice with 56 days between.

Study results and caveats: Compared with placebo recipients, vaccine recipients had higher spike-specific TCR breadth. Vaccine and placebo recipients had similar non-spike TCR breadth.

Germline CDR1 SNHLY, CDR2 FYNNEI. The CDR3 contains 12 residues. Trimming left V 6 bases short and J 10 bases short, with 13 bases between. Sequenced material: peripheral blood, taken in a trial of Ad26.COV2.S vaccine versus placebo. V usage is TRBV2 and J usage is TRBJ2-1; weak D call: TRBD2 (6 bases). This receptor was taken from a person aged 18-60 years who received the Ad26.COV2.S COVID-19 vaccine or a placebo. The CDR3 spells CASRATRVEQFF. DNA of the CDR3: TGTGCCAGCAGGGCGACTAGAGTCGAGCAGTTCTTC.